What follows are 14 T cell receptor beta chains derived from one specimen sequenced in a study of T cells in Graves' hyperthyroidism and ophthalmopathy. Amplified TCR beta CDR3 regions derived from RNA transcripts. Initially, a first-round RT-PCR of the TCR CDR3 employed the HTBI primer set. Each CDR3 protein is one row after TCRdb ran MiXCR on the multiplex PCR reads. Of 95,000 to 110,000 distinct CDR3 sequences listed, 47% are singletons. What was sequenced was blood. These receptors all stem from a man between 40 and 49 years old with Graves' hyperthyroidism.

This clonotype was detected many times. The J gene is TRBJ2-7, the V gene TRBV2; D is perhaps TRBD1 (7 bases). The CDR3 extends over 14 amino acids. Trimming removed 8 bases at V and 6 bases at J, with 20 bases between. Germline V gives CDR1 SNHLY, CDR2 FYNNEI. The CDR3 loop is CASSRQGGTAEQYF. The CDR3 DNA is TGTGCCAGCTCTAGACAGGGAGGAACTGCCGAGCAGTACTTC.

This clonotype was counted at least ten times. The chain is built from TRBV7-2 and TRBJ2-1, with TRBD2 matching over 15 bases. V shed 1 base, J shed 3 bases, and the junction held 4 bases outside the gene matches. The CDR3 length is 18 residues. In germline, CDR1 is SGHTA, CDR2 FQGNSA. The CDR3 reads CASSLEGTSGRFYNEQFF. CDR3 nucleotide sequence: TGTGCCAGCAGCTTAGAAGGGACTAGCGGGAGGTTCTACAATGAGCAGTTCTTC.

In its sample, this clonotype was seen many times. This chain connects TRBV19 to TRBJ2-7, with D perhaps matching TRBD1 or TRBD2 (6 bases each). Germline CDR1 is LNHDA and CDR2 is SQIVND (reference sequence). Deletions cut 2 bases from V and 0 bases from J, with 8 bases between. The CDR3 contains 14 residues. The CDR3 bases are TGTGCCAGTAGTATATGGGGGGCCTCCTACGAGCAGTACTTC. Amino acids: CASSIWGASYEQYF.

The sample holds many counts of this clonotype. Written as DNA, the CDR3 is TGTGCCAGCAGCACGGGGGTAGTAGGGAGCTCCTACAATGAGCAGTTCTTC. Its translation is CASSTGVVGSSYNEQFF. The V call is TRBV5-5, the J call TRBJ2-1; perhaps TRBD2 as D (6 bases). The CDR3 is made up of 17 amino acids. Germline V gives CDR1 SGHKS, CDR2 YYEKEE (reference sequence). Trimming shortened V by 4 bases and J by 0 bases, and 17 bases separated the two germline ends.

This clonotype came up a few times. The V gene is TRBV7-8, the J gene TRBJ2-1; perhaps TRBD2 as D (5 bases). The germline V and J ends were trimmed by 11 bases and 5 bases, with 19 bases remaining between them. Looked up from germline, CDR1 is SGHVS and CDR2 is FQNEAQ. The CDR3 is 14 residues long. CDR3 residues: CAWTRGNRDNEQFF. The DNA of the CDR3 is TGTGCCTGGACCCGAGGGAACCGGGACAATGAGCAGTTCTTC.

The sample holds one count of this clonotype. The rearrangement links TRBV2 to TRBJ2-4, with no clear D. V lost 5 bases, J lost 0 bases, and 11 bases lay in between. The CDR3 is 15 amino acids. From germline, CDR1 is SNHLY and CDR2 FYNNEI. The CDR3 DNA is TGTGCCAGCAGTTTTGGGGAACTAGCCAAAAACATTCAGTACTTC. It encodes CASSFGELAKNIQYF.

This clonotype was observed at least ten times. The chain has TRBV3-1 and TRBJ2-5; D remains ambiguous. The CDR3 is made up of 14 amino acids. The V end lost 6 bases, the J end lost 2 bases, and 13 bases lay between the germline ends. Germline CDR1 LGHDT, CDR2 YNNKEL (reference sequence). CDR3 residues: CASSYIDWQETQYF. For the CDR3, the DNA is TGTGCCAGCAGTTATATCGACTGGCAAGAGACCCAGTACTTC.

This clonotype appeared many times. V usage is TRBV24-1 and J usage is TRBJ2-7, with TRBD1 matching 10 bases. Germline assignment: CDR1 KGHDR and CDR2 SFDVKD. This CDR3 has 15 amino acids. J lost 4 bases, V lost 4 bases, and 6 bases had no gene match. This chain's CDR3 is CATSDAGQGKYEQYF. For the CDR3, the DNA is TGTGCCACCAGTGACGCGGGACAGGGGAAATACGAGCAGTACTTC.

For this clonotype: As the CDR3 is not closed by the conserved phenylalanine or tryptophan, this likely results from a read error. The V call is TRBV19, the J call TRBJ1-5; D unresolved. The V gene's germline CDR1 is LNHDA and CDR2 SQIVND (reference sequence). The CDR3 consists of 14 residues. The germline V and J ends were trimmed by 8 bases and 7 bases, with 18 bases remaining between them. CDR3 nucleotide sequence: TGTGCCAGTGCCCGAAGGGTAGGGAACCAGCCCCAGCATTCT. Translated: CASARRVGNQPQHS.

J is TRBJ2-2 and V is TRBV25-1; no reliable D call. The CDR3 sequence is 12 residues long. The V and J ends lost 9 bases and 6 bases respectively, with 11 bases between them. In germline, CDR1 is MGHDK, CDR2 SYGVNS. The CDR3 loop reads CARLRVAGELFF. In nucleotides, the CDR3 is TGTGCCAGGCTTAGGGTCGCCGGGGAGCTGTTTTTT.

CDR3 coding DNA: TGTGCCACCAGTGATACCACGACCCCTATCCACCCCCTCCACTTT. This encodes CATSDTTTPIHPLHF. V usage is TRBV24-1 and J usage is TRBJ1-6; no firm D call. This CDR3 has 15 residues. Trimming cost V 3 bases and J 13 bases, with 18 bases left between them. Germline V lookup: CDR1 KGHDR, CDR2 SFDVKD.

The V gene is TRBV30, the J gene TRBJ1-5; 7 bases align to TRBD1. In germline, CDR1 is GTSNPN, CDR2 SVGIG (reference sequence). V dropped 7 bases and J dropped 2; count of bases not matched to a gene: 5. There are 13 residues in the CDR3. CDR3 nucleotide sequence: TGTGCCTCTTCCCAGGGGGGCAATCAGCCCCAGCATTTT. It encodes CASSQGGNQPQHF.

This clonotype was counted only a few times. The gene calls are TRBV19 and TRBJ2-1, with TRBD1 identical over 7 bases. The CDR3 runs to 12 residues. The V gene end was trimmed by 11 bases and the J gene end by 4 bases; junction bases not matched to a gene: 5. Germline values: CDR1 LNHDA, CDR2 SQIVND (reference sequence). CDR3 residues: CACKTGYNEQFF. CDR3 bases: TGTGCCTGCAAGACAGGGTACAATGAGCAGTTCTTC.

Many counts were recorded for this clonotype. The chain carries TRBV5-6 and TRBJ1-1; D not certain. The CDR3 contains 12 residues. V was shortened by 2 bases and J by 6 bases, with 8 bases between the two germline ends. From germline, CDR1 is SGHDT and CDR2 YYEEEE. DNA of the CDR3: TGTGCCAGCAGCTTCAATAGGGCTGAAGCTTTCTTT. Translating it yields CASSFNRAEAFF.